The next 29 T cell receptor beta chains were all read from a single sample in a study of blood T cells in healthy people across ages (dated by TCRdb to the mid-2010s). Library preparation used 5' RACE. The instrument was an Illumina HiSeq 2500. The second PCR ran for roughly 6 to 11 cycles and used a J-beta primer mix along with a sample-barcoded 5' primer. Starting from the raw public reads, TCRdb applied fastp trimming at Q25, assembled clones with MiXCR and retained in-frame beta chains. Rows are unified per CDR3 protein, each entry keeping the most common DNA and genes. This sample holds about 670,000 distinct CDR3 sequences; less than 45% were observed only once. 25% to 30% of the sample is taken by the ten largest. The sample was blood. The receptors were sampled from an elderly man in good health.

CDR3 DNA sequence: TGTGCCAGCAGCTTAGGGAGAGATAGCACTGAAGCTTTCTTT. Encoded protein: CASSLGRDSTEAFF. This chain connects TRBV7-6 to TRBJ1-1; D uncertain. The CDR3 spans 14 residues. Deletions cut 1 base from V and 4 bases from J, with 10 bases between. Germline values: CDR1 SGHVS, CDR2 FNYEAQ.

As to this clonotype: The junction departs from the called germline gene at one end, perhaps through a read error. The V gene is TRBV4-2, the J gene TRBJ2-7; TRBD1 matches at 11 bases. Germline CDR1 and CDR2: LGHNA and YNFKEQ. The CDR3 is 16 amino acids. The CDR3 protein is CAGSGQGAEMAYEQYF. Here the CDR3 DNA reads TGTGCCGGCAGTGGACAGGGGGCAGAAATGGCCTACGAGCAGTACTTC.

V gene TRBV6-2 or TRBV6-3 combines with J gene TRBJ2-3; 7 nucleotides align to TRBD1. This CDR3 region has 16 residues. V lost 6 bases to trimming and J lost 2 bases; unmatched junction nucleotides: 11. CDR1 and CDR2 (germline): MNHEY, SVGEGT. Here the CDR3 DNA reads TGTGCCAGCAGAAACAGGGGTGAGATCCCCACAGATACGCAGTATTTT. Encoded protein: CASRNRGEIPTDTQYF.

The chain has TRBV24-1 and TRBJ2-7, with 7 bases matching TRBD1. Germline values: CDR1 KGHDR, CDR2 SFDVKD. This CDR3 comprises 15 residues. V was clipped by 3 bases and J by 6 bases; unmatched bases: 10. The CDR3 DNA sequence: TGTGCCACCAGTGATACAGGGGAATCGCCGCTCGAGCAGTACTTC. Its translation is CATSDTGESPLEQYF.

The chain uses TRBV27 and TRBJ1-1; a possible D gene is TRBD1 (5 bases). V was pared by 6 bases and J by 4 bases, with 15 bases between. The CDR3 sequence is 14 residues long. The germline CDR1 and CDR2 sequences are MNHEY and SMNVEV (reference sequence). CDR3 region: CASRITRVGTEAFF. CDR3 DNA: TGTGCCAGCAGAATCACCAGGGTCGGCACTGAAGCTTTCTTT.

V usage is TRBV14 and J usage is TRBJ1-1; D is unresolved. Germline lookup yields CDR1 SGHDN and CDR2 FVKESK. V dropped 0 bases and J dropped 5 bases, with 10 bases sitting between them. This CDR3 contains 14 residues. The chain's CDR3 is CASSQEFVRTEAFF. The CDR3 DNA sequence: TGTGCCAGCAGCCAAGAGTTCGTGAGAACTGAAGCTTTCTTT.

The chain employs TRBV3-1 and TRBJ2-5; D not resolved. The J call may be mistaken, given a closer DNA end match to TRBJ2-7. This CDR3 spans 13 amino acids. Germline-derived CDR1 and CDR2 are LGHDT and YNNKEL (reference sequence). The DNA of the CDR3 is TGTGCCAGCAGCCCCAATGGGAAGGACGAGCAGTACTTC. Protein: CASSPNGKDEQYF.

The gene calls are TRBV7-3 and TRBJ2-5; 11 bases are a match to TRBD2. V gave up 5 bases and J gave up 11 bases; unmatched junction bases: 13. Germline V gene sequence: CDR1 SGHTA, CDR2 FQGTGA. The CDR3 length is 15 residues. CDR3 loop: CASSARASGRNEQYF. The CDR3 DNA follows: TGTGCCAGCAGCGCTAGGGCTAGCGGGAGGAATGAGCAGTACTTC.

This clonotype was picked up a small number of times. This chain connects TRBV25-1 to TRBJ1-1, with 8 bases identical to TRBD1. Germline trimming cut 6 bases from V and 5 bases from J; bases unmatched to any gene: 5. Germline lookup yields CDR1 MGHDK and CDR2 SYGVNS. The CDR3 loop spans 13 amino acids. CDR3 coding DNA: TGTGCCAGCAGGGGAACAGGGGGGACTGAAGCTTTCTTT. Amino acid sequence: CASRGTGGTEAFF.

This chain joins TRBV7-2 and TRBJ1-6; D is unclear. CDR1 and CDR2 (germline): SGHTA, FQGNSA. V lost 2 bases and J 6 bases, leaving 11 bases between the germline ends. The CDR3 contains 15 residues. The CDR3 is CASSLSPSFNSPLHF. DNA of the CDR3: TGTGCCAGCAGCTTATCCCCCAGCTTTAATTCACCCCTCCACTTT. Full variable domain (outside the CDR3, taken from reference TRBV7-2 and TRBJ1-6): GAGVSQSPSNKVTEKGKDVELRCDPISGHTALYWYRQSLGQGLEFLIYFQGNSAPDKSGLPSDRFSAERTGGSVSTLTIQRTQQEDSAVYLCASSLSPSFNSPLHFGNGTRLTVT.

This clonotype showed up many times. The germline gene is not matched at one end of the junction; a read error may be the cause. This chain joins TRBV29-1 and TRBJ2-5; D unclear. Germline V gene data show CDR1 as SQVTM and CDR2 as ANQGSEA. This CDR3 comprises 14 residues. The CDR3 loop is CSVEDSNQQGTQYF. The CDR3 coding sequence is TGCAGCGTTGAGGATAGCAACCAACAAGGGACCCAGTACTTC.

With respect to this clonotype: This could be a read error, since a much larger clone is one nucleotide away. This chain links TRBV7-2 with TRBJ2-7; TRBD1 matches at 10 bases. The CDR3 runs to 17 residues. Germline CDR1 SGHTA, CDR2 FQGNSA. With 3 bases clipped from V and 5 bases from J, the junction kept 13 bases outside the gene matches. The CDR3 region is CASSFGERTGGRDEQYF. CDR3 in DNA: TGTGCCAGCAGCTTCGGGGAAAGGACAGGGGGTAGAGACGAGCAGTACTTC. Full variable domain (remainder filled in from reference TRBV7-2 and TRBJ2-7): GAGVSQSPSNKVTEKGKDVELRCDPISGHTALYWYRQSLGQGLEFLIYFQGNSAPDKSGLPSDRFSAERTGGSVSTLTIQRTQQEDSAVYLCASSFGERTGGRDEQYFGPGTRLTVT.

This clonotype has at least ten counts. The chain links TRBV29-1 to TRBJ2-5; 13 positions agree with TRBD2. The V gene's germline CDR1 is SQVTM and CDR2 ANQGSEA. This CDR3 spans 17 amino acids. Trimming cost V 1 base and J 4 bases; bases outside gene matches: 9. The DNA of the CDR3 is TGCAGCGTTGAAGGGGGGGGACTAGCGGGATTCGGAGAGACCCAGTACTTC. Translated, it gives CSVEGGGLAGFGETQYF.

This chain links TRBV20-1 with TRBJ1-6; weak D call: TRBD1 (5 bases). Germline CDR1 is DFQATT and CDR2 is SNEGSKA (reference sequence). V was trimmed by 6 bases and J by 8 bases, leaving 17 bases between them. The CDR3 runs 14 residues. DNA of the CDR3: TGCAGTGCCCAGGGAGGATGGAAGGATTCACCCCTCCACTTT. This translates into CSAQGGWKDSPLHF.

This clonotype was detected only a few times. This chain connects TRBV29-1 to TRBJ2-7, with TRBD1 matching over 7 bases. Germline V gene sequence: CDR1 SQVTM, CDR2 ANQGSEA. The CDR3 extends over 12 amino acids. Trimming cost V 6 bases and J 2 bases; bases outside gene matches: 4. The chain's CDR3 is CSVRTGTYEQYF. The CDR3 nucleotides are TGCAGCGTCCGGACAGGAACCTACGAGCAGTACTTC.

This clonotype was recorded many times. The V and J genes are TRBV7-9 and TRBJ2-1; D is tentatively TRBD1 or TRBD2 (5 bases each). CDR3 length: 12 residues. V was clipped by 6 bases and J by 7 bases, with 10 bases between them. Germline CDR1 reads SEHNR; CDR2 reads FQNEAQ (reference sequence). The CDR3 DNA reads TGTGCCAGCAGTCATTGGGGGAATGAGCAGTTCTTC. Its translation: CASSHWGNEQFF. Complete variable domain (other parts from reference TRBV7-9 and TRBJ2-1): DTGVSQNPRHKITKRGQNVTFRCDPISEHNRLYWYRQTLGQGPEFLTYFQNEAQLEKSRLLSDRFSAERPKGSFSTLEIQRTEQGDSAMYLCASSHWGNEQFFGPGTRLTVL.

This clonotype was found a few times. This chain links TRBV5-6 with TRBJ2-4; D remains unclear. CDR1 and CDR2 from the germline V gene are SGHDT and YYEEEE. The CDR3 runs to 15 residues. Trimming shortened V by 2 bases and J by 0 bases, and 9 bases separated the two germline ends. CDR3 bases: TGTGCCAGCAGCTTTATCCAACAAGCCAAAAACATTCAGTACTTC. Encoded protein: CASSFIQQAKNIQYF.

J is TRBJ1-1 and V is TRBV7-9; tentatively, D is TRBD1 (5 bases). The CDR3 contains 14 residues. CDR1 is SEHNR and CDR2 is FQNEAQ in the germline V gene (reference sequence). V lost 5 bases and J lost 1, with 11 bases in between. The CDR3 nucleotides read TGTGCCAGCAGCCCGGGGGGGTGGAACACTGAAGCTTTCTTT. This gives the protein CASSPGGWNTEAFF.

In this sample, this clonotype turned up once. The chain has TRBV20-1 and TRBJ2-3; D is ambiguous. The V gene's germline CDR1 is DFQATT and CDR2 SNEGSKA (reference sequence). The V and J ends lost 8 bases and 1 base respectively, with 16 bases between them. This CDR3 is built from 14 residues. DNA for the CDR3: TGCAGTTCTCCCGTGGTACGGGGCACAGATACGCAGTATTTT. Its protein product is CSSPVVRGTDTQYF.

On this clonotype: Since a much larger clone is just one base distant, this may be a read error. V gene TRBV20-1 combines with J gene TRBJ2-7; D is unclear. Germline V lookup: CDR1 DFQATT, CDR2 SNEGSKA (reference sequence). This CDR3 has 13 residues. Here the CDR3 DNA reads TGCAGTGCTAGTGAAGCGAACTCCCACGAGCAGTACTTC. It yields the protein CSASEANSHEQYF.

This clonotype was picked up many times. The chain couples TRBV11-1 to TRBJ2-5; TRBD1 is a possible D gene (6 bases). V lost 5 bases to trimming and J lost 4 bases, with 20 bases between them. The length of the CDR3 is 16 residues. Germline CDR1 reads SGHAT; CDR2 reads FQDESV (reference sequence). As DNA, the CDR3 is TGTGCCAGCAGCCCAAGCCCGCGCAGGGGTAGAGAGACCCAGTACTTC. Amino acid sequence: CASSPSPRRGRETQYF.

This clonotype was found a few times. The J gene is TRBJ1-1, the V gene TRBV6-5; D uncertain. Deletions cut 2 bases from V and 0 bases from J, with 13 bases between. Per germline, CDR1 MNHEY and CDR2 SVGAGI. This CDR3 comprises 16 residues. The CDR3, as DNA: TGTGCCAGCAGTTACGATCGACCACCAATGAACACTGAAGCTTTCTTT. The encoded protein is CASSYDRPPMNTEAFF.

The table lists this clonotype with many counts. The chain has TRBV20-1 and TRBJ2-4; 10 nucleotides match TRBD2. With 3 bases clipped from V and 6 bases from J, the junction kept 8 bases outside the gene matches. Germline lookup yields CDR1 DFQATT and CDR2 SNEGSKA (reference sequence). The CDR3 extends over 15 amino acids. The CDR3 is CSARRAGGVGNIQYF. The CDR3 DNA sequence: TGCAGTGCTAGGAGAGCGGGAGGGGTCGGAAACATTCAGTACTTC.

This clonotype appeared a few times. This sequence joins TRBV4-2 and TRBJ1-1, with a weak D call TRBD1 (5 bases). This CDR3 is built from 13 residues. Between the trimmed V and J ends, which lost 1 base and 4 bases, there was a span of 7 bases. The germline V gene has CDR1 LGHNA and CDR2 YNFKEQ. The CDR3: CASSQVQGTEAFF. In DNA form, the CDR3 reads TGTGCCAGCAGCCAAGTGCAGGGCACTGAAGCTTTCTTT.

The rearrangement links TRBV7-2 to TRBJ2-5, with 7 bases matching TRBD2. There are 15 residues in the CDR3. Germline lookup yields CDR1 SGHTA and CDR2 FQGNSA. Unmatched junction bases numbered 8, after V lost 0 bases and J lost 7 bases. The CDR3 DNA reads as TGTGCCAGCAGCTTAGCGAGGCGGGGGAGAGGGACCCAGTACTTC. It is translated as CASSLARRGRGTQYF.

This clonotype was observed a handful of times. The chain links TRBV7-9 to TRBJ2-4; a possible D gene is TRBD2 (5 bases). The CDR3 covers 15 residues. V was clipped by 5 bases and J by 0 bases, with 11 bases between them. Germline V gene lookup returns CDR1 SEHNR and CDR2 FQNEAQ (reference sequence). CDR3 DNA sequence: TGTGCCAGCAGCCCCGGGGAACTAGCCAAAAACATTCAGTACTTC. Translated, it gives CASSPGELAKNIQYF.

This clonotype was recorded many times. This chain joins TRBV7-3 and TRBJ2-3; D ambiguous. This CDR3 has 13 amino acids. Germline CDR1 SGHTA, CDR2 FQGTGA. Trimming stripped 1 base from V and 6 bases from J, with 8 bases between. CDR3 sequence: CASSLSEVDTQYF. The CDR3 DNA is TGTGCCAGCAGCTTAAGTGAGGTGGATACGCAGTATTTT.

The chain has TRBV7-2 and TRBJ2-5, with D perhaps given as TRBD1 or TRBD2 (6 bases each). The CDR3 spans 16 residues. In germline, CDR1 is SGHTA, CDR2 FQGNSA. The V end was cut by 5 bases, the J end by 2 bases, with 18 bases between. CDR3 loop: CASSPVGGRGQETQYF. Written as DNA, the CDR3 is TGTGCCAGCAGCCCCGTCGGGGGCCGAGGGCAAGAGACCCAGTACTTC.

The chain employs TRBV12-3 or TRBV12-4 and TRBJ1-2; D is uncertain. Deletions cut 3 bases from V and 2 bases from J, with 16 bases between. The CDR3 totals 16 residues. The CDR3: CASSLGRTNQNYGYTF. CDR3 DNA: TGTGCCAGCAGTTTGGGGAGGACTAACCAAAACTATGGCTACACCTTC.